One and the same sample provided the 3 T cell receptor beta chains below, sequenced in a study of blood T cells in healthy people across ages. Then a second PCR, running about 6 to 12 cycles, was carried out with a sample-barcoded 5' primer and a J-beta primer mix. One entry per CDR3 protein results from TCRdb running MiXCR on the 5' RACE reads. The repertoire holds about 580,000 distinct CDR3 sequences, around 48% seen once, with 20% to 25% in the top ten. The specimen was blood. The receptors here all came from a man at least 80 years old in good health.

CDR3: CASRFTGSAGELFF. As DNA, the CDR3 is TGTGCCAGCAGGTTTACGGGGAGCGCCGGGGAGCTGTTTTTT. V gene TRBV5-5 combines with J gene TRBJ2-2; tentative D call: TRBD2 (5 bases). The CDR3 is 14 residues long. With 5 bases removed from V and 6 bases from J, the gap between germline ends came to 14 bases. The germline gives CDR1 SGHKS, CDR2 YYEKEE (reference sequence).

In DNA, the CDR3 is TGCAGCGTGGCCACCGGGAGGGGAGCAAATCAGCCCCCACATTTT. Translation: CSVATGRGANQPPHF. The chain employs TRBV29-1 and TRBJ1-5; possible D gene TRBD1, 5 bases. This CDR3 has 15 amino acids. V was shortened by 6 bases and J by 16 bases, with 31 bases between the two germline ends. From germline, CDR1 is SQVTM and CDR2 ANQGSEA.

The chain employs TRBV3-1 and TRBJ2-3; D might be TRBD1 (5 bases). Trimming cost V 1 base and J 5 bases, with 16 bases left between them. The CDR3 has 16 residues. Germline CDR1 reads LGHDT; CDR2 reads YNNKEL (reference sequence). The chain's CDR3 is CASSQVPGSSRDTQYF. The CDR3 DNA reads as TGTGCCAGCAGCCAAGTCCCAGGGTCTTCGCGAGATACGCAGTATTTT.